Listed below are T cell receptor beta chains from one sample, sequenced in a study of chronic HIV infection and antiretroviral therapy. MiXCR, run by TCRdb on the 5' RACE reads, gives a single entry per CDR3 protein. This sample yields about 38,000 distinct CDR3 sequences, of which 7% to 10% are seen a single time; approximately 2.6% belongs to the top ten. The material sequenced was peripheral blood. Every receptor here comes from an adult who had HIV and had not received antiretroviral therapy, or was an uninfected healthy control (not recorded which). The CDR3 runs from the conserved cysteine through the conserved F or W. Fields, in order: J gene, D gene, V gene, clone size, CDR3 length, CDR3 protein, CDR3 DNA. D genes are given only for firm matches. Clone size appears in some rows only: once, few, many, or a class for an expanded clone.

>TRBJ1-5|.|TRBV29-1|.|12
CSVGAAGRPQHF
TGCAGCGTTGGGGCAGCCGGGCGGCCCCAGCATTTT
>TRBJ2-7|TRBD2|TRBV20-1|many|15
CSAKILAGESNEQYF
TGCAGTGCTAAGATACTAGCGGGAGAGAGTAACGAGCAGTACTTC
>TRBJ2-7|TRBD1|TRBV27|few|14
CASRGDRLTYEQYF
TGTGCCAGCAGAGGGGACAGGTTAACCTACGAGCAGTACTTC
>TRBJ2-6|TRBD2|TRBV29-1|many|16
CSVPSTSGSGANVLTF
TGCAGCGTGCCTTCGACTAGCGGCTCTGGGGCCAACGTCCTGACTTTC
>TRBJ2-2|TRBD1|TRBV28|.|16
CASSFAGQANTGELFF
TGTGCCAGCAGTTTCGCAGGACAGGCGAACACCGGGGAGCTGTTTTTT
>TRBJ1-1|.|TRBV28|few|14
CASSFVGQGYEAFF
TGTGCCAGCAGTTTTGTCGGGCAGGGGTATGAAGCTTTCTTT
>TRBJ2-7|TRBD2|TRBV28|many|15
CASTYPGGAGDEQYF
TGTGCCAGCACTTATCCCGGTGGGGCGGGAGACGAGCAGTACTTC
>TRBJ1-2|.|TRBV15|.|14
CATTPGISWNGYTF
TGTGCCACAACCCCCGGCATTTCTTGGAATGGCTACACCTTC
>TRBJ2-1|TRBD2|TRBV15|few|16
CATSRGTLAAYNEQFF
TGTGCCACCAGCAGGGGAACGCTAGCGGCCTACAATGAGCAGTTCTTC
>TRBJ1-4|.|TRBV27|few|15
CASSLVGVLVEKLFF
TGTGCCAGCAGTTTAGTAGGGGTTTTGGTAGAAAAACTGTTTTTT
>TRBJ2-3|.|TRBV10-1|many|15
CASSEVAGSTDTQYF
TGCGCCAGCAGTGAAGTGGCGGGCAGCACAGATACGCAGTATTTT
>TRBJ1-1|.|TRBV29-1|.|14
CSVDKTGLNTEAFF
TGCAGCGTTGATAAGACGGGGCTCAACACTGAAGCTTTCTTT
>TRBJ2-2|.|TRBV29-1|many|12
CSVLLHTGELFF
TGCAGCGTGCTATTACACACCGGGGAGCTGTTTTTT